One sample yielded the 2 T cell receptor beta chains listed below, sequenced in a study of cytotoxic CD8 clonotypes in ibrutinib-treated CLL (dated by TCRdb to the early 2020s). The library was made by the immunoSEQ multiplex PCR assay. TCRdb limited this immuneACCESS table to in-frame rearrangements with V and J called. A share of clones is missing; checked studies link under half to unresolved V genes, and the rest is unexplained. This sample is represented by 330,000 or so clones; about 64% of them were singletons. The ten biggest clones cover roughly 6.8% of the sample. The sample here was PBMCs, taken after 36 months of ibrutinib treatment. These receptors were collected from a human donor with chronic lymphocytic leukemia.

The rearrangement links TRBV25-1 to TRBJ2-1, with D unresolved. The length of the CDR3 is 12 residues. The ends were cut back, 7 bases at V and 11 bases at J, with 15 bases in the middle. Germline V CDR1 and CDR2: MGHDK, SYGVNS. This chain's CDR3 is CASNSPMRKQFF. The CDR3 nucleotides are TGTGCCAGCAACTCCCCTATGAGGAAGCAGTTCTTC. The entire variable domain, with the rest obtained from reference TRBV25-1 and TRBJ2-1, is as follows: EADIYQTPRYLVIGTGKKITLECSQTMGHDKMYWYQQDPGMELHLIHYSYGVNSTEKGDLSSESTVSRIRTEHFPLTLESARPSHTSQYLCASNSPMRKQFFGPGTRLTVL.

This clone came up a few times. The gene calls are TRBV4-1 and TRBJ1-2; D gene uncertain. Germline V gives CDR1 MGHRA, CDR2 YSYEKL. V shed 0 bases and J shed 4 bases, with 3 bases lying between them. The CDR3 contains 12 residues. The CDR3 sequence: CASSQETYGYTF. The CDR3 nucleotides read TGCGCCAGCAGCCAAGAGACCTATGGCTACACCTTC.